This T cell receptor beta chain derives from a study of radiotherapy plus CTLA-4 blockade in lung cancer. Whole-study context: Objective responses were documented in about 20% of patients, with disease control in around 31%.

Notes on the study in general: Blood-borne expansion of tumor-derived TCR clones followed radiotherapy plus ipilimumab. Early clone dynamics of blood T cells, plus interferon-beta, reportedly predicted response best.

Method: immunoSEQ multiplex PCR; TCRdb's copy keeps in-frame clones and lacks some. The sample includes about 80,000 clones, about 79% seen only once; the top ten take over 20%. Germline CDR1 reads SGHAT; CDR2 reads FQNNGV. Trimming took off 3 bases at V and 5 bases at J, with 15 bases between the two ends. This CDR3 spans 15 amino acids. A remark on this clone: Its antigen remains unknown.

Ipilimumab CTLA-4 blockade and focal radiation were given to patients with chemo-refractory metastatic non-small-cell lung cancer. The origin of this receptor is a human donor with non-small cell lung cancer whose response to radiotherapy plus ipilimumab could not be evaluated. Some clones in this sample may be carry-over from other donors' samples. The chain carries TRBV11-2 and TRBJ2-3; weak D call: TRBD2 (7 bases). The material was peripheral blood, obtained from a patient treated with radiotherapy plus ipilimumab. CDR3 loop: CASSLNRGALDTQYF. For the CDR3, the DNA is TGTGCCAGCAGCTTGAACCGGGGGGCCCTAGATACGCAGTATTTT.